The 22 T cell receptor beta chains in this list originate from one sample, sequenced in a study of blood T cell repertoires in COVID-19. Libraries were prepared by immunoSEQ multiplex PCR; TCRdb keeps only in-frame clonotypes and omits some of them. The sample consists of under 250,000 clones, 65% to 90% of them appearing once. The source material was peripheral blood. These receptors were taken from an older woman with COVID-19, enrolled during active disease.

The V call is TRBV18, the J call TRBJ1-5; perhaps TRBD1 as D (6 bases). Trimming left V 3 bases short and J 2 bases short, with 14 bases between. CDR3 length equals 16 residues. CDR1 KGHSH and CDR2 LQKENI come from the germline V gene. CDR3 in amino acids: CASSPSLAGGNQPQHF. CDR3 coding DNA: TGTGCCAGCTCACCTTCACTCGCAGGGGGCAATCAGCCCCAGCATTTT.

This clone showed up just once. V usage is TRBV6-2 or TRBV6-3 and J usage is TRBJ2-1; 8 bases line up with TRBD1. J was trimmed by 9 bases and V by 3 bases; bases with no gene match: 7. Germline CDR1 MNHEY, CDR2 SVGEGT. The CDR3 sequence is 14 residues long. Here the CDR3 reads CASSYDTGGPEQFF. CDR3 nucleotides: TGTGCCAGCAGTTATGACACAGGGGGGCCTGAGCAGTTCTTC.

This clone has a handful of counts. Written as DNA, the CDR3 is TGTGCCAGTAGCCTCGACAGGGCGACCGCCTACGAGCAGTACTTC. Translating it yields CASSLDRATAYEQYF. V and J are TRBV19 and TRBJ2-7, with TRBD1 matching over 7 bases. The CDR3 covers 15 residues. J gave up 2 bases and V 6 bases, and 10 bases lay outside the gene matches. Looked up from germline, CDR1 is LNHDA and CDR2 is SQIVND (reference sequence).

This rearrangement joins TRBV5-1 to TRBJ2-5, with D perhaps TRBD2 (7 bases). Trimming pared 0 bases from V and 3 bases from J, leaving 12 bases between. This CDR3 region has 15 residues. The germline V gene encodes CDR1 SGHRS and CDR2 YFSETQ. This chain's CDR3 is CASSLDAGAKETQYF. CDR3 bases: TGCGCCAGCAGCTTGGACGCGGGGGCGAAAGAGACCCAGTACTTC.

This chain connects TRBV6-5 to TRBJ1-1; 11 nucleotides agree with TRBD1. V gave up 9 bases and J gave up 11 bases; unmatched junction bases: 14. The CDR3 is 14 amino acids. CDR1 and CDR2 (germline): MNHEY, SVGAGI. CDR3 coding DNA: TGTGCCAGTCGACCGGACAGGGGGCCCGTGGGGGCTTTCTTT. This gives the protein CASRPDRGPVGAFF.

The rearrangement uses TRBV4-3 and TRBJ2-7, with 9 bases matching TRBD2. Germline V gene sequence: CDR1 LGHNA, CDR2 YSLEER. The V and J ends lost 0 bases and 4 bases, in that order; junction bases with no gene match: 7. The CDR3 runs 16 residues. CDR3 amino acids: CASSQDFSGSIYEQYF. Here the CDR3 DNA reads TGCGCCAGCAGCCAAGATTTTAGCGGGAGTATTTACGAGCAGTACTTC.

CDR3 residues: CASSLPGKSRELFF. CDR3 DNA sequence: TGCGCCAGCAGCTTGCCAGGGAAGTCCCGGGAGCTGTTTTTT. The J gene is TRBJ2-2, the V gene TRBV5-1, with D perhaps matching TRBD1 (5 bases). Per the germline V gene, CDR1 is SGHRS and CDR2 is YFSETQ. This CDR3 comprises 14 residues. Trimming cost V 1 base and J 9 bases, with 13 bases left between them.

Notes on this clone: The same CDR3 arises from other DNA sequences in this sample as well. The chain combines TRBV6-1 with TRBJ1-6; a possible D gene is TRBD1 (5 bases). The CDR3 covers 15 residues. Per germline, CDR1 MNHNS and CDR2 SASEGT. The V end lost 1 base, the J end lost 5 bases, and 9 bases lay between the germline ends. CDR3 sequence: CASSEGGGHNSPLHF. The DNA of the CDR3 is TGTGCCAGCAGTGAAGGGGGGGGACATAATTCACCCCTCCACTTT.

V usage is TRBV27 and J usage is TRBJ1-2; no firm D call. Looked up from germline, CDR1 is MNHEY and CDR2 is SMNVEV (reference sequence). The length of the CDR3 is 15 residues. The ends were cut back, 1 base at V and 7 bases at J, with 16 bases in the middle. CDR3 amino acids: CASSLLDGGISGYTF. Written as DNA, the CDR3 is TGTGCCAGCAGTTTATTGGACGGAGGAATTAGTGGCTACACCTTC.

The chain joins TRBV7-9 to TRBJ2-3; 13 nucleotides match TRBD2. With V trimmed by 3 bases and J by 4 bases, 4 bases remained unmatched. The CDR3 totals 16 residues. The germline CDR1 and CDR2 sequences are SEHNR and FQNEAQ (reference sequence). The CDR3, as DNA: TGTGCCAGCAGCTTGGGACTAGCGGGGCTCGCAGATACGCAGTATTTT. This sequence encodes CASSLGLAGLADTQYF.

The chain recombines TRBV2 with TRBJ1-3, with D hard to call. There are 16 residues in the CDR3. V shed 4 bases and J shed 3 bases, with 16 bases lying between them. Germline V gene data show CDR1 as SNHLY and CDR2 as FYNNEI. The CDR3: CASSVYSGQDGNTIYF. The CDR3 DNA sequence: TGTGCCAGCAGTGTATATTCAGGTCAGGATGGAAACACCATATATTTT.

The gene calls are TRBV21-1 and TRBJ1-1. TRBV21-1 is flagged as a pseudogene. This CDR3 contains 17 residues. The CDR3 DNA follows: TGTGCCAGCAGCAAATTTTTGGAGGCGGCAGCGCGGGGGAAAGCTTTCTTT. Translated, it gives CASSKFLEAAARGKAFF.

This clone has only one observation. V gene TRBV12-3 or TRBV12-4 combines with J gene TRBJ1-5; D is perhaps TRBD1 (5 bases). This CDR3 has 12 amino acids. The V and J ends lost 2 bases and 11 bases respectively, with 10 bases between them. The CDR3 region has the DNA TGTGCCAGCAGTTTATTCCGGGGGGCCCAGCATTTT. Amino acids: CASSLFRGAQHF.

The chain carries TRBV18 and TRBJ2-2; D might be TRBD2 (5 bases). V lost 3 bases and J 0 bases, leaving 8 bases between the germline ends. Germline assignment: CDR1 KGHSH and CDR2 LQKENI. This CDR3 contains 15 residues. The CDR3 here is CASSPRATNTGELFF. Written as DNA, the CDR3 is TGTGCCAGCTCACCGCGGGCGACGAACACCGGGGAGCTGTTTTTT.

This clone was observed a few times. This chain joins TRBV15 and TRBJ1-6, with no clear D. V was trimmed by 5 bases and J by 5 bases, leaving 10 bases between them. The CDR3 runs to 14 residues. Germline V lookup: CDR1 LNHNV, CDR2 YYDKDF (reference sequence). The CDR3 loop reads CATSREFDNSPLHF. DNA for the CDR3: TGTGCCACCAGCCGGGAATTTGATAATTCACCCCTCCACTTT.

The rearrangement links TRBV18 to TRBJ2-1, with TRBD2 matching 8 bases. J gave up 3 bases and V 3 bases, and 10 bases lay outside the gene matches. This CDR3 spans 17 amino acids. Germline-derived CDR1 and CDR2 are KGHSH and LQKENI. Here the CDR3 DNA reads TGTGCCAGCTCACCCCCCGGGGGGGGGCAAGGCTACAATGAGCAGTTCTTC. Translation: CASSPPGGGQGYNEQFF.

V and J are TRBV7-8 and TRBJ2-5; unclear D gene. The germline gives CDR1 SGHVS, CDR2 FQNEAQ. The CDR3 loop spans 15 amino acids. V lost 3 bases, J lost 5 bases, and 16 bases lay in between. CDR3: CASSFSLRMQETQYF. The CDR3 DNA reads as TGTGCCAGCAGCTTTAGCCTGAGGATGCAGGAGACCCAGTACTTC.

V and J are TRBV4-3 and TRBJ1-2; D is undetermined. Trimming pared 1 base from V and 6 bases from J, leaving 9 bases between. CDR3 length equals 13 residues. The germline CDR1 and CDR2 sequences are LGHNA and YSLEER. CDR3 DNA: TGCGCCAGCAGCCAAGGTCCGGGGAATGGCTACACCTTC. It translates to CASSQGPGNGYTF.

The V and J genes are TRBV11-3 and TRBJ2-7, with TRBD1 matching 10 bases. CDR1 and CDR2 (germline): SGHNT, YENEEA. V gave up 0 bases and J gave up 3 bases; unmatched junction bases: 2. The CDR3 totals 15 residues. Here the CDR3 DNA reads TGTGCCAGCAGCTTAGACGGGACAGGGGTCTACGAGCAGTACTTC. The encoded protein is CASSLDGTGVYEQYF.

The chain employs TRBV29-1 and TRBJ1-5; D remains unclear. V lost 4 bases, J lost 2 bases, and 12 bases lay in between. Germline V lookup: CDR1 SQVTM, CDR2 ANQGSEA. The CDR3 contains 14 residues. The CDR3 region has the DNA TGCAGCGTTGTTCCCGGCGGGGGCAATCAGCCCCAGCATTTT. Amino acids: CSVVPGGGNQPQHF.

J is TRBJ2-7 and V is TRBV3-1 (or the pseudogene TRBV3-2); D uncertain. Per germline, CDR1 LGHDT and CDR2 YNNKEL (reference sequence). Trimming removed 1 base from V and 5 bases from J, with 6 bases in between. CDR3 length: 12 residues. The CDR3 DNA sequence: TGTGCCAGCAGCCAAGTTCTCCACGAGCAGTACTTC. It translates to CASSQVLHEQYF.

V usage is TRBV5-1 and J usage is TRBJ1-1, with a possible D match to TRBD1 (6 bases). The V end lost 0 bases, the J end lost 6 bases, and 24 bases lay between the germline ends. Germline assignment: CDR1 SGHRS and CDR2 YFSETQ. CDR3 length: 18 residues. This CDR3 reads CASSLAPTGTSAYAEAFF. The CDR3 coding sequence is TGCGCCAGCAGCTTGGCACCCACAGGGACCTCCGCATACGCTGAAGCTTTCTTT.